This T cell receptor (beta chain) was recorded in a study of regulatory T cells in long-lasting Graves disease. Regarding time point: newly diagnosed GD, antithyroid drugs for less than 3 months. Generation of the TCR library employed RNA extracted from PBMCs. Trimming took off 3 bases at V and 6 bases at J, with 19 bases between the two ends. The CDR3 covers 16 residues. General study findings and limits: Persistent disease was associated with favored TRBV28 usage and with favored use of TRBJ1-2 and TRBJ2-5. It is possible that accuracy was reduced by the small size of the sample.

Building the TCR beta libraries relied on iRepertoire HTBI primers, and CDR3 regions underwent Arm-PCR. One entry per CDR3 protein results from TCRdb running MiXCR on the multiplex PCR reads. The table shows roughly 440,000 distinct CDR3 sequences, with 16% occurring only once. This clonotype was counted between two and nine times. As yet, its antigen is unknown. This same sample was also taken into another study, of T cells in Graves' hyperthyroidism and ophthalmopathy. From that paper: In the analysis, a 13 V-J model separated ophthalmopathy from stable hyperthyroidism.

The chain joins TRBV12-3 or TRBV12-4 to TRBJ2-3; a weak D match, TRBD2 (5 bases). The source was peripheral blood mononuclear cells (PBMCs), collected at new diagnosis, from a patient treated with antithyroid drugs. The sequence derives from a woman between 18 and 30 years old with Graves disease. The CDR3 DNA follows: TGTGCCAGCAGTTTTCCCCCTGGTCGGGAAGGTGATACGCAGTATTTT. As protein: CASSFPPGREGDTQYF.